This T cell receptor beta chain was captured by sequencing in a study of technical replicates of blood from a handful of donors. Measured with immunoSEQ multiplex PCR; TCRdb has only the in-frame clones, and not every one. The table lists about 98,000 clones, around 95% of them singletons. Trimming cost V 5 bases and J 5 bases; bases outside gene matches: 3. CDR3 length: 13 amino acids. In germline, CDR1 is WNHNN, CDR2 SYGVQD (reference sequence). The source material was T cells isolated from PBMCs. The TCR was taken from a human donor in good health. The chain uses TRBV10-1 and TRBJ1-5; 7 nucleotides match TRBD1. The CDR3 loop reads CASSSDRHQPQHF. The CDR3 DNA reads as TGCGCCAGCAGTTCGGACAGGCATCAGCCCCAGCATTTT.